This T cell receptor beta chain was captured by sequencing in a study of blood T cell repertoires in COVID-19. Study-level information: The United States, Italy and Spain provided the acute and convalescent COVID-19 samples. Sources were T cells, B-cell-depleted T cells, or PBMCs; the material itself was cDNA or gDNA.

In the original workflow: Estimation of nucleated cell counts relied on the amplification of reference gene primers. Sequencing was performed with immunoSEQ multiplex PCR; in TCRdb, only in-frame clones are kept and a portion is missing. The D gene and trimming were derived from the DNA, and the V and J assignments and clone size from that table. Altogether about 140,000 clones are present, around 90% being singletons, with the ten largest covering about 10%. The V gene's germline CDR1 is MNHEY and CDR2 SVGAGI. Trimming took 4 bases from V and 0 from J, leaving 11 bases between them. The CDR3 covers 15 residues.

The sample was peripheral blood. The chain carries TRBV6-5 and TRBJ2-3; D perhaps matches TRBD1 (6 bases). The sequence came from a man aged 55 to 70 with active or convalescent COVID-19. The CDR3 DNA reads TGTGCCAGCAGTTTGACAGGTCCTAGCACAGATACGCAGTATTTT. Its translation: CASSLTGPSTDTQYF.